Below, one TCR beta chain is given with its context. With 6 bases clipped from V and 9 bases from J, the junction kept 13 bases outside the gene matches. Germline V gene lookup returns CDR1 MNHEY and CDR2 SVGAGI. This CDR3 is built from 14 residues. The source of the sample is a study of blood T cell repertoires in COVID-19. Looking at the study overall: Acute-phase and convalescent COVID-19 samples originated in the United States, Italy and Spain.

In assigning cohorts, the study relied on participant-reported clinical history. Two consecutive negative NP/OP PCR tests, clearance, or resolved symptoms defined Cohort 3 recovery. Sequencing was performed with immunoSEQ multiplex PCR; in TCRdb, only in-frame clones are kept and a portion is missing. The sample lists 500,000 or so clones; roughly nine tenths were seen once. Sequencing was done on a sample of PBMCs or T cells enriched from blood (not recorded which). The sequence came from a woman between 18 and 29 years old who had recovered from COVID-19. J is TRBJ1-2 and V is TRBV6-5, with 7 bases that match TRBD1. CDR3 protein: CASSPRTGLPSYTF. DNA of the CDR3: TGTGCCAGCAGCCCCCGGACAGGACTTCCTAGCTACACCTTC.